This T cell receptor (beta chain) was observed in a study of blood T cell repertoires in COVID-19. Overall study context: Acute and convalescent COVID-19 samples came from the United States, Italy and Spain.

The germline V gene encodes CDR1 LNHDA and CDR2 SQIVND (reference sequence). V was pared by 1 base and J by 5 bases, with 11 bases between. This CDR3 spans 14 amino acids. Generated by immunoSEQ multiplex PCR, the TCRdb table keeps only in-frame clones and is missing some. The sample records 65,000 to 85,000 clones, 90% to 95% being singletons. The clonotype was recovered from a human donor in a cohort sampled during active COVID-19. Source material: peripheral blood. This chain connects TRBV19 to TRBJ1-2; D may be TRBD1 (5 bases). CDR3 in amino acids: CASSIGQGGYGYTF. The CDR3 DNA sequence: TGTGCCAGTAGTATAGGGCAGGGTGGATATGGCTACACCTTC.